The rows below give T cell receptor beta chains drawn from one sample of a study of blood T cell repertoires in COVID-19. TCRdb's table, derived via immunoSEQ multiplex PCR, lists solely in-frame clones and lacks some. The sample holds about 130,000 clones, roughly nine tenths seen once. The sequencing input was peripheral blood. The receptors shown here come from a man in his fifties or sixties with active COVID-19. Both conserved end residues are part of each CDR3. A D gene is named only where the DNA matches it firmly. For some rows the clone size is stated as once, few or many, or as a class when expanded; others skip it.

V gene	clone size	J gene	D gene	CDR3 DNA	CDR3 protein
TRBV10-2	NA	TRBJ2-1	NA	TGCGCCAGCAGTGAGATGGGGGGTCGAGGGCAGTTCTTC	CASSEMGGRGQFF
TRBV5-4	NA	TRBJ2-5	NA	TGTGCCAGCAGCTTGGAGCGGGCAGTTGGGGAGACCCAGTACTTC	CASSLERAVGETQYF
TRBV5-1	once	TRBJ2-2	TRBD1	TGCGCCAGCAGCCATCTTGGACAGGGGGCCGTGGAGGAGCTGTTTTTT	CASSHLGQGAVEELFF
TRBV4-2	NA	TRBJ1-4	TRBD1	TGTGCCAGCAGCCAAGAACAGGGGAATGAAAAACTGTTTTTT	CASSQEQGNEKLFF
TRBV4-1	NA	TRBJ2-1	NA	TGCGCCAGCAGCCAAGACAGGGGAGTGATCGATGAGCAGTTCTTC	CASSQDRGVIDEQFF
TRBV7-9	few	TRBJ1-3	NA	TGTGCCAGCAGCTCGGGAAACTCTGGAAACACCATATATTTT	CASSSGNSGNTIYF
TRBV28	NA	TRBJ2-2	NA	TGTGCCAGCAGATCAGGTCCTGGGGGGGAGCTGTTTTTT	CASRSGPGGELFF
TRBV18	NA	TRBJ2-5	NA	TGTGCCAGCTCACCGTCCTGGAACTCACGGGATGTGCAAGAGACCCAGTACTTC	CASSPSWNSRDVQETQYF
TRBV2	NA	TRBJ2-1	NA	TGTGCCAGCAGCTCGGACTACTTCACCTCCTACAATGAGCAGTTCTTC	CASSSDYFTSYNEQFF
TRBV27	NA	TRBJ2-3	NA	TGTGCCAGCGAACCCGGGGGGCGTCCAGATACGCAGTATTTT	CASEPGGRPDTQYF
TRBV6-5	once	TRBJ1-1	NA	TGTGCCAGCAGTTACTCTCCGACACCGAACACTGAAGCTTTCTTT	CASSYSPTPNTEAFF
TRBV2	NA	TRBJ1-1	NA	TGTGCCAGCAGTGAGTTAGACACTGAAGCTTTCTTT	CASSELDTEAFF
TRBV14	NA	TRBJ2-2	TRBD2	TGTGCCAGCAGCCAAATCGGGGGGGAGTTGACCGGGGAGCTGTTTTTT	CASSQIGGELTGELFF
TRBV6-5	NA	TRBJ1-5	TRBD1	TGTGCCAGCAAGGACGTGACAGGGGTCAATCAGCCCCAGCATTTT	CASKDVTGVNQPQHF
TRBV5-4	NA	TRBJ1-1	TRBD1	TGTGCCAGCAGCTTGGCCTGGCAGGGGGCGGAAGCTGAAGCTTTCTTT	CASSLAWQGAEAEAFF
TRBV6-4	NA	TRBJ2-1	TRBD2	TGTGCCAGCAGTGACTCGGCGGGGGGGCCGGATGAGCAGTTCTTC	CASSDSAGGPDEQFF
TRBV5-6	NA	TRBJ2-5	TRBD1	TGTGCCAGCAGCTCCCTCGACAGGGCGGAGACCCAGTACTTC	CASSSLDRAETQYF
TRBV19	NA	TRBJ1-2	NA	TGTGCCAGTTATTCTCAGGGCTCGAGGACAATTAATGGCTACACCTTC	CASYSQGSRTINGYTF
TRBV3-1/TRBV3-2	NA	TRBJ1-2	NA	TGTGCCAGCAGCAACCTACTTGCCGGCTCTCAGGACTATGGCTACACCTTC	CASSNLLAGSQDYGYTF
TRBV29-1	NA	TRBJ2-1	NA	TGCAGCGTTGGAGAGCGGGCCGCCTCCTACAATGAGCAGTTCTTC	CSVGERAASYNEQFF
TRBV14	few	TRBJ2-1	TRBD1	TGTGCCAGCAGCCAAGATCCAGGGGGCTCCTACAATGAGCAGTTCTTC	CASSQDPGGSYNEQFF
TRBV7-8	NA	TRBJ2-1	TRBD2	TGTGCCAGCAGCCCGAGCGGCGGGGGGGCGTCCTACAATGAGCAGTTCTTC	CASSPSGGGASYNEQFF
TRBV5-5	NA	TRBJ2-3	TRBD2	TGTGCCAGCAGCTTTCTGACGGGGGGTAGCACAGATACGCAGTATTTT	CASSFLTGGSTDTQYF
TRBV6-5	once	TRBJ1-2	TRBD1	TGTGCCAGCAGCCCGACAGGGGGAAGTAACTATGGCTACACCTTC	CASSPTGGSNYGYTF
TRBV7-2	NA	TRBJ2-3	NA	TGTGCCAGCAGCTTAGAACCGCGCCTTGATACGCAGTATTTT	CASSLEPRLDTQYF
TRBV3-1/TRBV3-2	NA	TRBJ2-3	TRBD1	TGTGCCAGCAGCCACCAAACAGGGGGGACAGATACGCAGTATTTT	CASSHQTGGTDTQYF
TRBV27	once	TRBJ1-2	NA	TGTGCCAGCAGTCTTCCTGGGGGCGGCTACACCTTC	CASSLPGGGYTF
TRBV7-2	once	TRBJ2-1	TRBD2	TGTGCCAGCAGCGACCAGGGGACTAGCCTTTACAATGAGCAGTTCTTC	CASSDQGTSLYNEQFF
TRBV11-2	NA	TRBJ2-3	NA	TGTGCCAGCAGCTTAGGCGCTGTCACAGATACGCAGTATTTT	CASSLGAVTDTQYF
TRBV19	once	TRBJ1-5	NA	TGTGCCAGTACTAAGGGACTCATGCGAGTCAATCAGCCCCAGCATTTT	CASTKGLMRVNQPQHF
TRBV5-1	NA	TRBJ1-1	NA	TGCGCCAGCAGCTTGGCCGAGCGGGTACCAAGGAACACTGAAGCTTTCTTT	CASSLAERVPRNTEAFF
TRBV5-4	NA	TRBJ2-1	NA	TGTGCCAGCAGCGGTACGGGAGTCAGGTACAATGAGCAGTTCTTC	CASSGTGVRYNEQFF
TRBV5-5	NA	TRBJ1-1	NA	TGTGCCAGCAGCTTGGAGGTAGGAGAGGGGAACACTGAAGCTTTCTTT	CASSLEVGEGNTEAFF
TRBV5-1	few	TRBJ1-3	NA	TGCGCCAGCAGTGCGGAGAGCTCTGGAAACACCATATATTTT	CASSAESSGNTIYF
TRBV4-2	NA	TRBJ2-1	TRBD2	TGTGCCAGCAGCCAAAGACAGGACAACCCCGGGACTAGCGGGGTTCGCTCCTACAATGAGCAGTTCTTC	CASSQRQDNPGTSGVRSYNEQFF
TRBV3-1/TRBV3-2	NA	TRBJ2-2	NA	TGTGCCAGCAGCCAGAATAGTCAGGGGGGCCGGGGAGAGTTTTTT	CASSQNSQGGRGEFF